The entry that follows covers one T cell receptor beta chain sequence. Its antigen is unidentified. The data were taken from a study of CD8 T cells in ankylosing spondylitis. General study results and limits: Within matched ankylosing spondylitis synovial fluid, disease-linked clones were reportedly significantly enriched. Blood from ankylosing spondylitis patients appeared to carry a characteristic eight-variant TCR beta motif.

The TCR beta libraries were generated through quantitative 5'-RACE incorporating molecular barcodes. Via MiXCR, TCRdb re-called the 5' RACE reads, giving one row per CDR3 protein. The table shows 350,000 to 550,000 distinct CDR3 sequences, with around 26% occurring only once. V lost 5 bases and J lost 1, with 21 bases in between. This CDR3 has 18 residues. Germline V CDR1 and CDR2: SGHAT, FQNNGV. The receptor was derived from a male donor with ankylosing spondylitis. The chain uses TRBV11-2 and TRBJ1-5; a possible D gene is TRBD1 (6 bases). Sequencing input: blood, either unsorted or a sorted T cell fraction (not recorded which). CDR3 nucleotides: TGTGCCAGCAGCCCAAATCCCCTCAGGGGTGCAAGCAATCAGCCCCAGCATTTT. Encoded protein: CASSPNPLRGASNQPQHF.